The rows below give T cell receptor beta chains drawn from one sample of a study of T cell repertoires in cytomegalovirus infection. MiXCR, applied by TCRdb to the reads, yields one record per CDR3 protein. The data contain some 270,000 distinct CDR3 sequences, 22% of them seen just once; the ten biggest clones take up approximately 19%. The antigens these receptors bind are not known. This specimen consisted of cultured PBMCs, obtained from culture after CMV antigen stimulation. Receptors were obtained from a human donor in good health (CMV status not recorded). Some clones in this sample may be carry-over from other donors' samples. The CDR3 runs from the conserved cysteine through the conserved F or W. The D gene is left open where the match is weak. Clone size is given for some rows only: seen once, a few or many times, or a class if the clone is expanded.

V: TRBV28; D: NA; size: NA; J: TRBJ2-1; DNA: TGTGCCAGCAGTTCCGGGACCCCTGAGCAGTTCTTC; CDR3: CASSSGTPEQFF
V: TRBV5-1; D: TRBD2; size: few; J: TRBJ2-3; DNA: TGCGCCAGCAGCCTTGCTAGCGGATTCACAGATACGCAGTATTTT; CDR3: CASSLASGFTDTQYF
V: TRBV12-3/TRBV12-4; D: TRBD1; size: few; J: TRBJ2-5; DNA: TGTGCCAGCAGTCTTCTATCGGGACAGGGGATGCAGACCCAGTACTTC; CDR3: CASSLLSGQGMQTQYF
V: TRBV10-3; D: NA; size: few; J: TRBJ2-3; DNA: TGTGCCATCGGCGAAGGTCAGACCACAGATACGCAGTATTTT; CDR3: CAIGEGQTTDTQYF
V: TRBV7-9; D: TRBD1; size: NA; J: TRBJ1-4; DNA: TGTGCCAGCAGCTTATATACAGGGGAGGATGAAAAACTGTTTTTT; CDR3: CASSLYTGEDEKLFF
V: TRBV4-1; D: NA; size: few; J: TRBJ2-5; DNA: TGCGCCAGCAGCCAAGATATGGGGACACGTCTAGAGACCCAGTACTTC; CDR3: CASSQDMGTRLETQYF
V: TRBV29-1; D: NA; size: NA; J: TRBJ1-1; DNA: TGCAGCGCTGGGAAGAACACTGAAGCTTTCTTT; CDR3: CSAGKNTEAFF
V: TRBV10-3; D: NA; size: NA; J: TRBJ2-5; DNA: TGTGCCATCAGTGAGTCTCGGGAGACCCAGTACTTC; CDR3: CAISESRETQYF
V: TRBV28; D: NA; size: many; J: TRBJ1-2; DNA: TGTGCCAGCAGTTTGACCCCGCACGAAAGCTACACCTTC; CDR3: CASSLTPHESYTF
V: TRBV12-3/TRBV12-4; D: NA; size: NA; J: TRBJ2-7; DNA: TGTGCCAGCAGTTTGAGCGGGTTTTCCTACGAGCAGTACTTC; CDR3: CASSLSGFSYEQYF
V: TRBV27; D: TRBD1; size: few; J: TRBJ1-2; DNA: TGTGCCAGCAGTTTAAGGGGAACAGGGGAGTCGAGGGGCTACACCTTC; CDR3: CASSLRGTGESRGYTF
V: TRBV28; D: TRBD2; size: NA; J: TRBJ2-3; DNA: TGTGCCAGCAGCTCGAGCCGTGCGGGAGGCCTCACAGATACGCAGTATTTT; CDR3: CASSSSRAGGLTDTQYF
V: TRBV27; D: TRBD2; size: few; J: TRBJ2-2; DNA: TGTGCCAGCAGTAGAGAAAGCGGGGGGGCCGGGGAGCTGTTTTTT; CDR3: CASSRESGGAGELFF
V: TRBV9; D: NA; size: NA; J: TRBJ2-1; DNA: TGTGCCAGCAGCGTCGTGGACGGTACCTACAATGAGCAGTTCTTC; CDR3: CASSVVDGTYNEQFF
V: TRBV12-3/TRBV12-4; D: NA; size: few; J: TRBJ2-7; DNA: TGTGCCAGCAGTTTTTCTGGAAAGACCTACGAGCAGTACTTC; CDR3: CASSFSGKTYEQYF
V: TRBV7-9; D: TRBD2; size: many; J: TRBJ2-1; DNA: TGTGCCAGCAGCTTCCCGACTAGCGGGAGCTCCTACAATGAGCAGTTCTTC; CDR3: CASSFPTSGSSYNEQFF
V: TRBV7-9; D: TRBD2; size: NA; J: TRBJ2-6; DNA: TGTGCCAGCAGCGAACTGGGACTAGCGGTCTCTGGGGCCAACGTCCTGACTTTC; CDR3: CASSELGLAVSGANVLTF
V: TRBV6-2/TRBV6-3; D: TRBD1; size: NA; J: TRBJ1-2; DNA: TGTGTCAGCAGACCCTGGGATCTTCTGGGACAGGGAAACTATGGCTACACCTTC; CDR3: CVSRPWDLLGQGNYGYTF
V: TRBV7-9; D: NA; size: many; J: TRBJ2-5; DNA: TGTGCCAGCAGCTATTCAAGCGGGCAAGAGACCCAGTACTTC; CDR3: CASSYSSGQETQYF
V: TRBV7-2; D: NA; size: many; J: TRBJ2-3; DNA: TGTGCCAGCAGCCCAGTGAACACAGATACGCAGTATTTT; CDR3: CASSPVNTDTQYF
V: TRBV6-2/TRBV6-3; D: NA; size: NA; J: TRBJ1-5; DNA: TGTGCCAGCAGAGAGGAGGGGGGACGTCAGCCCCAGCATTTT; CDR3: CASREEGGRQPQHF
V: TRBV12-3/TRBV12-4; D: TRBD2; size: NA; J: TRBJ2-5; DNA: TGTGCCAGCAGTTTGTTCCTAGCGGGAAAAGGAGAGACCCAGTACTTC; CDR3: CASSLFLAGKGETQYF
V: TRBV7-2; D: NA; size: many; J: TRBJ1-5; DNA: TGTGCCAGCAGCTTAGTAGGGAGGGGTATTCAGCCCCAGCATTTT; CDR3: CASSLVGRGIQPQHF
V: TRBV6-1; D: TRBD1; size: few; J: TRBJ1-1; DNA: TGTGCCAGCCTCCCCGGCGACAGGGTTTTATATGAAGCTTTCTTT; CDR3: CASLPGDRVLYEAFF
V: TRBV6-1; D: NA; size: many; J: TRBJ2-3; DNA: TGTGCCAGCAGTGAAGCGTCGACAGCTACGCAGTATTTT; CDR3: CASSEASTATQYF
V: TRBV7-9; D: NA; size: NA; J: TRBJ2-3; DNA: TGTGCCAGCAGCTTATATCAGGGGTACCCAGATACGCAGTATTTT; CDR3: CASSLYQGYPDTQYF
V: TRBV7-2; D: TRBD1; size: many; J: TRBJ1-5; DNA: TGTGCCAGCAGCTTAAGCCGCAGGGGGAAGGGTCAGCCCCAGCATTTT; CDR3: CASSLSRRGKGQPQHF
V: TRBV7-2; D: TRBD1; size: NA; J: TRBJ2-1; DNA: TGTGCCAGCAGCCCAATCACTACCGGGACAGGGGGCATCAATGAGCAGTTCTTC; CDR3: CASSPITTGTGGINEQFF
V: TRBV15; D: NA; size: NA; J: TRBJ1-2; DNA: TGTGCCACCAGCAGGGGGATCGGGGTGGATGGCTACACCTTC; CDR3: CATSRGIGVDGYTF
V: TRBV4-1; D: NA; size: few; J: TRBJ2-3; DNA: TGCGCCAGCAGCCGCGCCGAGGGGAGTCCCGATTATGATACGCAGTATTTT; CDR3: CASSRAEGSPDYDTQYF
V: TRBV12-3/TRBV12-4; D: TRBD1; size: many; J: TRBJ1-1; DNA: TGTGCCAGCAGCGGACAGGCCTTCGGGACTGAAGCTTTCTTT; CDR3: CASSGQAFGTEAFF
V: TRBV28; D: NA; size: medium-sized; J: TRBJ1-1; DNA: TGTGCCAGCAGTTTTGCGGATACGAACACTGAAGCTTTCTTT; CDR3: CASSFADTNTEAFF
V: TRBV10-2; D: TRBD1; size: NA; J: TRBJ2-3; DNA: TGCGCCAGCAGCGATACAGGGGACAACACAGATACGCAGTATTTT; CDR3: CASSDTGDNTDTQYF
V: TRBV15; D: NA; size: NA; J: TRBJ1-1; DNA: TGTGCCACCAAGAAGGGGGTTGAAGCTTTCTTT; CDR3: CATKKGVEAFF
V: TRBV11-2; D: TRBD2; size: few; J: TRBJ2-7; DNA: TGTGCCAGCAGCGTAGCGGGGAGCCCCTACGAGCAGTACTTC; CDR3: CASSVAGSPYEQYF
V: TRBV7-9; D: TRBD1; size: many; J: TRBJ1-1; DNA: TGTGCCAGCAGTAACATGGACAGGAAGCACACTGAAGCTTTCTTT; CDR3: CASSNMDRKHTEAFF
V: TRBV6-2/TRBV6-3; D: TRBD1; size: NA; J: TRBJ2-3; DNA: TGTGCCAGCACCCCCGGGAACAGGGGGTTCACAGATACGCAGTATTTT; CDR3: CASTPGNRGFTDTQYF
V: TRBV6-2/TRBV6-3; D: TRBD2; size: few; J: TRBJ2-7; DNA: TGTGCCAGCACTAACGGCCTGGCGGGAGGGCAGAACGAGCAGTACTTC; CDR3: CASTNGLAGGQNEQYF
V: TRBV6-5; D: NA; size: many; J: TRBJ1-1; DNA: TGTGCCAGCAGTCCCCGAATAGGCCCAAACACTGAAGCTTTCTTT; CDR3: CASSPRIGPNTEAFF
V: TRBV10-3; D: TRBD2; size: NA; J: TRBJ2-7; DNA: TGTGCCATCAGTGAGTCGGCTAGCGGGGCCTCCTACGAGCAGTACTTC; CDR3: CAISESASGASYEQYF
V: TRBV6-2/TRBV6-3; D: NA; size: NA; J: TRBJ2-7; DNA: TGTGCCACCAAGCTCAGGGATATTGACGAGCAGTACTTC; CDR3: CATKLRDIDEQYF
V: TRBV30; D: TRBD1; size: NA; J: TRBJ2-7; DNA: TGTGCCTGGAGTTACGGGACAGTGAACTACGAGCAGTACTTC; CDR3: CAWSYGTVNYEQYF
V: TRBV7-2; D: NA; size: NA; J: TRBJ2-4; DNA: TGTGCCAGCAGCTTGACATCGACCAAAAACATTCAGTACTTC; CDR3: CASSLTSTKNIQYF
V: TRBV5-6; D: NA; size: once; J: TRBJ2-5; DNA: TGTGCCAGCAGTCGTGAGGGGTGGCAAGAGACCCAGTACTTC; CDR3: CASSREGWQETQYF
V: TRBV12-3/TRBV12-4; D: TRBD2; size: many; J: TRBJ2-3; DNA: TGTGCCAGCACCCCCCAGGGACTAGTAACAGATACGCAGTATTTT; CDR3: CASTPQGLVTDTQYF
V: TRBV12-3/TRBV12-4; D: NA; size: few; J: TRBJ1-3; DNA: TGTGCCAGCAGAGGAAACACCATATATTTT; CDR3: CASRGNTIYF
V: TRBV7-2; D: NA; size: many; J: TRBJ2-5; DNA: TGTGCCAGCAGCTTGGGGCGAGTGAGTGAGCGGAGGGGGGAGACCCAGTACTTC; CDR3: CASSLGRVSERRGETQYF
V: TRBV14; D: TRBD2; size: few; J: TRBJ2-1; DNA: TGTGCCAGCAGACGGCGGGAGGAGGATGAGCAGTTCTTC; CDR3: CASRRREEDEQFF
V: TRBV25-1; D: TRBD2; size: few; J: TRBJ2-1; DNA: TGTGCCAGCAGTGAATATGCTAGCGGCAATGAGCAGTTCTTC; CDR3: CASSEYASGNEQFF
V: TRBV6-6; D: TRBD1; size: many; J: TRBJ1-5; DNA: TGTGCCAGCAGTTCCGGGACAGGGGTCCATAGTGCCAATCAGCCCCAGCATTTT; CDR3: CASSSGTGVHSANQPQHF
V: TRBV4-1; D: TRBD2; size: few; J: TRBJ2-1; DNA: TGCGCCAGCAGCTCCTTCCTAGCGGGGAGCTCCTACAATGAGCAGTTCTTC; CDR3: CASSSFLAGSSYNEQFF
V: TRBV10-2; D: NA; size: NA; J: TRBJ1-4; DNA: TGCGCCAGCAGTTCCGGACCGGGACAAGGCGATGAAAAACTGTTTTTT; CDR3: CASSSGPGQGDEKLFF
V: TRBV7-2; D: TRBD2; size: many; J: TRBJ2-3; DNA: TGTGCCAGCAGCCTTTATCGAGTGGACCTAGCGGGAGGGTCGGCAGATACGCAGTATTTT; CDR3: CASSLYRVDLAGGSADTQYF